These T cell receptor beta chains were read from a single sample in a study of blood T cell repertoires in COVID-19. TCRdb's copy holds only in-frame clones and misses some; the assay was immunoSEQ multiplex PCR. The sample holds 300,000 to 400,000 clones, approximately 91% seen once. Sequenced sample: peripheral blood. These receptors originate from a woman between 70 and 85 years old with COVID-19, enrolled during active disease. Both conserved end residues are part of each CDR3. The D gene is left open where the match is weak. Expanded clones are given a class, and other clones once, few, many or no size at all.

d_gene	v_gene	abundance	j_gene	CDR3aa	CDR3nt
NA	TRBV7-2	NA	TRBJ2-4	CASSPPGGNPIQYF	TGTGCCAGCAGCCCCCCGGGGGGCAACCCCATTCAGTACTTC
TRBD2	TRBV19	NA	TRBJ2-1	CASSMGSSGGAYEQFF	TGTGCCAGTAGTATGGGCTCTAGCGGGGGGGCCTATGAGCAGTTCTTC
NA	TRBV6-5	NA	TRBJ1-2	CASSYFLQGTYGYTF	TGTGCCAGCAGTTACTTCCTACAGGGAACGTATGGCTACACCTTC
NA	TRBV15	NA	TRBJ1-2	CATREGNYGYTF	TGTGCCACCAGGGAGGGAAACTATGGCTACACCTTC
NA	TRBV3-1/TRBV3-2	NA	TRBJ1-2	CAGSQGEGPGYGYTF	TGTGCCGGCAGCCAAGGCGAAGGACCGGGATATGGCTACACCTTC
TRBD1	TRBV7-2	NA	TRBJ1-5	CASSLVGQGAKPQHF	TGTGCCAGCAGCTTAGTAGGACAGGGGGCAAAGCCCCAGCATTTT
NA	TRBV6-5	NA	TRBJ1-2	CASSYGSHGEGYGYTF	TGTGCCAGCAGTTACGGGTCCCACGGGGAGGGCTATGGCTACACCTTC
NA	TRBV7-9	NA	TRBJ2-1	CASSFTDYNEQFF	TGTGCCAGCAGCTTTACAGACTACAATGAGCAGTTCTTC
NA	TRBV18	NA	TRBJ1-1	CASSPRLTGLGTEAFF	TGTGCCAGCTCACCACGTCTCACAGGGTTGGGGACTGAAGCTTTCTTT
TRBD1	TRBV24-1	few	TRBJ2-7	CATSDAGTGGYEQYF	TGTGCCACCAGTGATGCCGGGACAGGGGGCTACGAGCAGTACTTC
TRBD2	TRBV7-2	NA	TRBJ2-3	CASSLRTSGGDTQYF	TGTGCCAGCAGCTTACGGACTAGCGGGGGAGATACGCAGTATTTT
NA	TRBV20-1	once	TRBJ2-7	CSARTSWEQYF	TGCAGTGCTAGGACTAGTTGGGAGCAGTACTTC
NA	TRBV28	NA	TRBJ1-4	CASSRPGIGEKLFF	TGTGCCAGCAGTCGACCAGGGATCGGTGAAAAACTGTTTTTT
NA	TRBV12-5	NA	TRBJ2-1	CASGLAVLGVSYNEQFF	TGTGCTAGTGGTTTGGCCGTGCTCGGGGTCTCCTACAATGAGCAGTTCTTC
TRBD1	TRBV19	NA	TRBJ1-1	CASSHGIRDRVTEAFF	TGTGCCAGTAGTCATGGGATCCGGGACAGGGTCACTGAAGCTTTCTTT
NA	TRBV30	NA	TRBJ1-1	CAWSAPSRGAFF	TGTGCCTGGAGTGCACCCTCCAGGGGAGCTTTCTTT
NA	TRBV27	NA	TRBJ2-7	CASSSLSGHLYEQYF	TGTGCCAGCAGTTCCCTATCGGGACACCTCTACGAGCAGTACTTC
NA	TRBV28	NA	TRBJ2-3	CASSFVFSLTGLTDTQYF	TGTGCCAGCAGTTTCGTATTTTCATTAACAGGGCTCACAGATACGCAGTATTTT
NA	TRBV7-2	NA	TRBJ1-2	CASSPRQSYGYTF	TGTGCCAGCAGCCCTAGACAGAGCTATGGCTACACCTTC
TRBD1	TRBV5-1	NA	TRBJ1-4	CASSPGRDSTEKLFF	TGCGCCAGCAGCCCCGGTCGGGACAGTACAGAAAAACTGTTTTTT
NA	TRBV6-5	NA	TRBJ2-7	CASSSPAYEQYF	TGTGCCAGCAGTTCTCCAGCCTACGAGCAGTACTTC